These 17 T cell receptor beta chains originate from one sample sequenced in a study of human T cells and chemical hapten exposure. The sample's time point: patch test 1, 2 weeks after DPC sensitization. Treatment here: therapeutic diphenylcyclopropenone sensitization with weekly scalp DPC. TCRdb used MiXCR to reprocess the RACE reads, holding one entry per CDR3 protein. The sample holds 180,000 or so distinct CDR3 sequences, approximately 20% seen once. The sample was whole blood, taken in connection with sensitization to the hapten diphenylcyclopropenone (DPC). These receptors all stem from a woman aged 45 to 65 with alopecia areata. Some clones in this sample may be carry-over from other donors' samples.

The chain recombines TRBV20-1 with TRBJ2-2, with D possibly being TRBD2 (7 bases). Trimming pared 2 bases from V and 5 bases from J, leaving 18 bases between. Germline CDR1 and CDR2: DFQATT and SNEGSKA (reference sequence). CDR3 length equals 16 residues. CDR3 DNA sequence: TGCAGTGCTAGAACCCCTAGGGGGGGGGGTACCGGGGAGCTGTTTTTT. Its protein is CSARTPRGGGTGELFF.

This clonotype was seen a few times. The chain uses TRBV10-3 and TRBJ1-1; no clear D gene. Germline CDR1 reads ENHRY; CDR2 reads SYGVKD. The CDR3 length is 13 residues. V shed 5 bases and J shed 0 bases, with 7 bases lying between them. The CDR3 loop reads CAISPQVNTEAFF. The CDR3 DNA follows: TGTGCCATCAGTCCCCAGGTGAACACTGAAGCTTTCTTT.

V is TRBV2 and J is TRBJ1-1; 8 positions match TRBD1. V dropped 7 bases and J dropped 5; count of bases not matched to a gene: 9. The CDR3 runs 14 residues. Germline V gene data show CDR1 as SNHLY and CDR2 as FYNNEI. DNA of the CDR3: TGTGCCAGCACGGTAGTCAGGGGGCAAACTGAAGCTTTCTTT. This encodes CASTVVRGQTEAFF.

The chain joins TRBV21-1 to TRBJ2-7; the D call of TRBD1 is as the table states it, not checked on the DNA. TRBV21-1 is classified as a pseudogene. This CDR3 region has 14 residues. CDR3 coding DNA: TGTGCCAGCAGCAAAACGGGGACAGGTTACGAGCAGTACTTC. As protein: CASSKTGTGYEQYF.

The V and J genes are TRBV29-1 and TRBJ2-1; TRBD2 is a possible D gene (5 bases). The ends were cut back, 7 bases at V and 4 bases at J, with 11 bases in the middle. CDR3 length: 12 residues. CDR1 SQVTM and CDR2 ANQGSEA come from the germline V gene. CDR3 region: CSGRMRYNEQFF. The CDR3 bases are TGCAGCGGGAGGATGAGATACAATGAGCAGTTCTTC.

In DNA form, the CDR3 reads TGTGCCAGCAGTGGTGGAGGTCCGCAGCGAGAGACCCAGTACTTC. Translating it yields CASSGGGPQRETQYF. The rearrangement uses TRBV2 and TRBJ2-5, with a weak D call TRBD2 (5 bases). This CDR3 contains 15 residues. The V end lost 4 bases, the J end lost 4 bases, and 16 bases lay between the germline ends. The germline V gene encodes CDR1 SNHLY and CDR2 FYNNEI. Looking up the rest from reference TRBV2 and TRBJ2-5 gives the full variable domain: EPEVTQTPSHQVTQMGQEVILRCVPISNHLYFYWYRQILGQKVEFLVSFYNNEISEKSEIFDDQFSVERPDGSNFTLKIRSTKLEDSAMYFCASSGGGPQRETQYFGPGTRLLVL.

The chain couples TRBV12-3 or TRBV12-4 to TRBJ2-7; 7 bases match TRBD1. The CDR3 consists of 13 residues. Germline trimming cut 5 bases from V and 7 bases from J; bases unmatched to any gene: 8. In DNA form, the CDR3 reads TGTGCCAGCAGTCCAACCAGGGGGTGGGAGCAGTACTTC. This translates into CASSPTRGWEQYF.

The genes are TRBV18 and TRBJ2-2, with D possibly being TRBD1 (6 bases). Trimming left V 5 bases short and J 5 bases short, with 12 bases between. Germline loops: CDR1 KGHSH, CDR2 LQKENI. This CDR3 comprises 14 residues. The CDR3 DNA is TGTGCCAGCTCATCGGACAGAGGAACCGGGGAGCTGTTTTTT. Its translation: CASSSDRGTGELFF.

The gene calls are TRBV28 and TRBJ2-7; the match to TRBD1 covers 8 bases. J was trimmed by 5 bases and V by 10 bases; bases with no gene match: 4. The CDR3 loop spans 11 amino acids. Germline CDR1 and CDR2: MDHEN and SYDVKM. For the CDR3, the DNA is TGTGCCACACAGGGGGTCCACGAGCAGTACTTC. Its protein product is CATQGVHEQYF. Looking up the rest from reference TRBV28 and TRBJ2-7 gives the full variable domain: DVKVTQSSRYLVKRTGEKVFLECVQDMDHENMFWYRQDPGLGLRLIYFSYDVKMKEKGDIPEGYSVSREKKERFSLILESASTNQTSMYLCATQGVHEQYFGPGTRLTVT.

This clonotype was seen more than once but under ten times. V usage is TRBV4-2 and J usage is TRBJ2-7, with TRBD2 identical over 7 bases. CDR3 length equals 14 residues. Trimming at V came to 4 bases and at J to 4 bases, leaving 7 bases not matched to a gene. Germline CDR1 LGHNA, CDR2 YNFKEQ. The CDR3 sequence: CASSPRSGIYEQYF. The DNA for the CDR3 is TGTGCCAGCAGCCCTAGAAGCGGGATATACGAGCAGTACTTC.

V and J are TRBV28 and TRBJ2-1; D is unclear. Germline lookup yields CDR1 MDHEN and CDR2 SYDVKM. V was cut by 5 bases and J by 1 base, with 12 bases left in between. The CDR3 has 15 amino acids. CDR3 sequence: CASSPRSGSYNEQFF. CDR3 DNA sequence: TGTGCCAGCAGTCCGAGGTCCGGGTCCTACAATGAGCAGTTCTTC. The entire variable domain, with the rest obtained from reference TRBV28 and TRBJ2-1, is as follows: DVKVTQSSRYLVKRTGEKVFLECVQDMDHENMFWYRQDPGLGLRLIYFSYDVKMKEKGDIPEGYSVSREKKERFSLILESASTNQTSMYLCASSPRSGSYNEQFFGPGTRLTVL.

The chain joins TRBV2 to TRBJ2-2, with D tentatively TRBD1 (5 bases). Looked up from germline, CDR1 is SNHLY and CDR2 is FYNNEI. The V and J ends lost 2 bases and 12 bases respectively, with 22 bases between them. The CDR3 is made up of 16 amino acids. CDR3 coding DNA: TGTGCCAGCAGTGAAACCAGGGAAGGCTCCCACTCTAAGCTGTTTTTT. It codes for CASSETREGSHSKLFF.

The sample holds one count of this clonotype. V is TRBV7-8 and J is TRBJ1-1; the match to TRBD1 covers 12 bases. The CDR3 sequence is 18 residues long. V was clipped by 6 bases and J by 5 bases; unmatched bases: 16. Germline CDR1 and CDR2: SGHVS and FQNEAQ. Here the CDR3 reads CASRLLFRDRGRGTEAFF. CDR3 in DNA: TGTGCCAGCAGGTTGTTGTTCCGGGACAGGGGGCGGGGTACTGAAGCTTTCTTT. The full variable domain, its missing parts supplied by reference TRBV7-8 and TRBJ1-1, is GAGVSQSPRYKVAKRGQDVALRCDPISGHVSLFWYQQALGQGPEFLTYFQNEAQLDKSGLPSDRFFAERPEGSVSTLKIQRTQQEDSAVYLCASRLLFRDRGRGTEAFFGQGTRLTVV.

This clonotype has more than one count but fewer than ten. This rearrangement joins TRBV20-1 to TRBJ2-3; 10 bases are shared with TRBD2. Germline trimming cut 5 bases from V and 4 bases from J; bases unmatched to any gene: 6. The CDR3 totals 14 residues. Germline V gene sequence: CDR1 DFQATT, CDR2 SNEGSKA (reference sequence). The CDR3 sequence: CSAFTSGVSDTQYF. CDR3 coding DNA: TGCAGTGCTTTCACTAGCGGGGTATCAGATACGCAGTATTTT.

The CDR3, as DNA: TGTGCCAGCAGTACCCTGGGGGAGTCCACAGATACGCAGTATTTT. This translates into CASSTLGESTDTQYF. The chain joins TRBV6-5 to TRBJ2-3, with D tentatively TRBD1 or TRBD2 (5 bases each). CDR1 and CDR2 (germline): MNHEY, SVGAGI. The length of the CDR3 is 15 residues. V was cut by 5 bases and J by 2 bases, with 14 bases left in between.

The chain uses TRBV19 and TRBJ2-5, with a weak D call TRBD2 (5 bases). Per germline, CDR1 LNHDA and CDR2 SQIVND (reference sequence). V lost 5 bases, J lost 2 bases, and 15 bases lay in between. This CDR3 is built from 15 residues. The CDR3 here is CASSRTPGSQETQYF. In nucleotides, the CDR3 is TGTGCCAGTAGTCGCACGCCGGGGTCTCAAGAGACCCAGTACTTC.

The V call is TRBV6-5, the J call TRBJ1-2; D is ambiguous. The CDR3 runs to 13 residues. Germline values: CDR1 MNHEY, CDR2 SVGAGI. The V end lost 5 bases, the J end lost 8 bases, and 15 bases lay between the germline ends. CDR3 in DNA: TGTGCCAGCAGTCCCGACAACCATGGGGGCTACACCTTC. Protein sequence: CASSPDNHGGYTF.